The next 13 T cell receptor beta chains were all read from a single sample in a study of OX40 agonist ivuxolimab in advanced cancers. The data were produced by immunoSEQ multiplex PCR, yet TCRdb's version contains in-frame clones alone and is incomplete. The table records tens of thousands of clones, 80% to 90% of them present only once. Sequencing was performed on CD4+ or CD8+ T cells sorted from blood, taken in a trial of the OX40 agonist ivuxolimab. Source of these receptors: an adult with an advanced solid tumor such as melanoma, head and neck, liver or kidney cancer.

This chain connects TRBV5-1 to TRBJ2-2; D may match TRBD1 or TRBD2 (5 bases each). This CDR3 is built from 15 residues. V dropped 0 bases and J dropped 4 bases, with 10 bases sitting between them. Per germline, CDR1 SGHRS and CDR2 YFSETQ. Here the CDR3 reads CASSLDPGPTGELFF. Written as DNA, the CDR3 is TGCGCCAGCAGCTTGGACCCGGGACCCACCGGGGAGCTGTTTTTT.

This clone has a handful of counts. This rearrangement joins TRBV2 to TRBJ1-1; no definite D call. V dropped 2 bases and J dropped 2 bases, with 12 bases sitting between them. Germline values: CDR1 SNHLY, CDR2 FYNNEI. This CDR3 has 15 residues. The CDR3 region has the DNA TGTGCCAGCAGTGAATCTGCCAACTTTAACACTGAAGCTTTCTTT. The encoded protein is CASSESANFNTEAFF.

V gene TRBV7-9 combines with J gene TRBJ1-2; TRBD1 matches at 7 bases. The CDR3 is 15 amino acids. V trimming: 5 bases; J trimming: 1 base; junction bases outside the gene matches: 7. Germline values: CDR1 SEHNR, CDR2 FQNEAQ (reference sequence). CDR3 in DNA: TGTGCCAGCAGCAAACAGGGGCCAAATAACTATGGCTACACCTTC. It is translated as CASSKQGPNNYGYTF.

The J gene is TRBJ2-1, the V gene TRBV11-2, with TRBD2 matching over 8 bases. This CDR3 comprises 15 residues. The V gene's germline CDR1 is SGHAT and CDR2 FQNNGV. With 1 base clipped from V and 8 bases from J, the junction kept 7 bases outside the gene matches. CDR3 protein: CASSLVRGGPHEQFF. The CDR3 DNA sequence: TGTGCCAGCAGCTTAGTGCGCGGGGGGCCCCATGAGCAGTTCTTC.

This clone was seen once. The chain couples TRBV6-5 to TRBJ1-1; D is perhaps TRBD1 (5 bases). CDR3 length equals 14 residues. V was shortened by 6 bases and J by 1 base, with 12 bases between the two germline ends. Germline CDR1 is MNHEY and CDR2 is SVGAGI. The CDR3, as DNA: TGTGCCAGCAGGGCGGGGGGACCGAACACTGAAGCTTTCTTT. Protein sequence: CASRAGGPNTEAFF.

This chain joins TRBV11-2 and TRBJ1-1, with D tentatively TRBD1 (6 bases). This CDR3 has 14 amino acids. Trimming left V 7 bases short and J 3 bases short, with 15 bases between. Per germline, CDR1 SGHAT and CDR2 FQNNGV. This CDR3 reads CASKGEGRYTEAFF. In DNA form, the CDR3 reads TGTGCCAGCAAGGGGGAGGGTAGGTACACTGAAGCTTTCTTT.

The V gene is TRBV7-8, the J gene TRBJ1-5; possibly TRBD1 for D (5 bases). The CDR3 contains 14 residues. V lost 1 base and J lost 3, with 7 bases in between. Germline assignment: CDR1 SGHVS and CDR2 FQNEAQ. CDR3 bases: TGTGCCAGCAGCTTAGAGACAGACAATCAGCCCCAGCATTTT. This codes for CASSLETDNQPQHF. The full variable domain, with the rest looked up from reference TRBV7-8 and TRBJ1-5, is GAGVSQSPRYKVAKRGQDVALRCDPISGHVSLFWYQQALGQGPEFLTYFQNEAQLDKSGLPSDRFFAERPEGSVSTLKIQRTQQEDSAVYLCASSLETDNQPQHFGDGTRLSIL.

The V and J genes are TRBV14 and TRBJ2-2, with TRBD2 identical over 12 bases. V was clipped by 2 bases and J by 4 bases; unmatched bases: 2. Germline CDR1 reads SGHDN; CDR2 reads FVKESK. The CDR3 is 16 residues long. The CDR3 DNA is TGTGCCAGCAGCCAACTAGCGGGGGGGCCCACCGGGGAGCTGTTTTTT. Translating gives CASSQLAGGPTGELFF.

The chain is built from TRBV6-1 and TRBJ1-1; 7 bases line up with TRBD1. Per germline, CDR1 MNHNS and CDR2 SASEGT. The CDR3 runs 13 residues. Losses at the gene ends were 8 bases for V and 7 bases for J; bases not matched to a gene: 10. In DNA, the CDR3 is TGTGCCAGCGTTCTTGGGACAGAAATTGAAGCTTTCTTT. This codes for CASVLGTEIEAFF.

This chain uses TRBV5-6 with TRBJ2-1, with D maybe TRBD1 (6 bases). V was trimmed by 3 bases and J by 3 bases, leaving 13 bases between them. The CDR3 extends over 15 amino acids. CDR1 SGHDT and CDR2 YYEEEE come from the germline V gene. CDR3 residues: CASSSAGVGYNEQFF. The CDR3 DNA sequence: TGTGCCAGCAGCTCCGCAGGGGTAGGCTACAATGAGCAGTTCTTC.

The chain recombines TRBV27 with TRBJ2-7; possible D gene TRBD1, 6 bases. The CDR3 runs 14 residues. The germline V and J ends were trimmed by 5 bases and 3 bases, with 14 bases remaining between them. Germline V gene data show CDR1 as MNHEY and CDR2 as SMNVEV (reference sequence). For the CDR3, the DNA is TGTGCCAGCAGTAGGCCAGGGGCCGTCTACGAGCAGTACTTC. This gives the protein CASSRPGAVYEQYF.

The chain recombines TRBV7-9 with TRBJ2-7; unclear D gene. The CDR3 consists of 15 residues. Germline V gives CDR1 SEHNR, CDR2 FQNEAQ (reference sequence). Trimming took off 5 bases at V and 1 base at J, with 15 bases between the two ends. The CDR3, as DNA: TGTGCCAGCAGCCCCGGCTTGAGGCTTTCCTACGAGCAGTACTTC. This sequence encodes CASSPGLRLSYEQYF. The whole variable domain, filled in from reference TRBV7-9 and TRBJ2-7, reads DTGVSQNPRHKITKRGQNVTFRCDPISEHNRLYWYRQTLGQGPEFLTYFQNEAQLEKSRLLSDRFSAERPKGSFSTLEIQRTEQGDSAMYLCASSPGLRLSYEQYFGPGTRLTVT.

V and J are TRBV7-8 and TRBJ2-6; 8 positions match TRBD1. The germline V gene has CDR1 SGHVS and CDR2 FQNEAQ. The length of the CDR3 is 19 residues. V trimming: 0 bases; J trimming: 0 bases; junction bases outside the gene matches: 7. The CDR3 sequence: CASSLAGTGRSSGANVLTF. The CDR3 nucleotides read TGTGCCAGCAGCTTAGCGGGGACAGGCCGCTCCTCTGGGGCCAACGTCCTGACTTTC. Complete variable domain (other parts from reference TRBV7-8 and TRBJ2-6): GAGVSQSPRYKVAKRGQDVALRCDPISGHVSLFWYQQALGQGPEFLTYFQNEAQLDKSGLPSDRFFAERPEGSVSTLKIQRTQQEDSAVYLCASSLAGTGRSSGANVLTFGAGSRLTVL.